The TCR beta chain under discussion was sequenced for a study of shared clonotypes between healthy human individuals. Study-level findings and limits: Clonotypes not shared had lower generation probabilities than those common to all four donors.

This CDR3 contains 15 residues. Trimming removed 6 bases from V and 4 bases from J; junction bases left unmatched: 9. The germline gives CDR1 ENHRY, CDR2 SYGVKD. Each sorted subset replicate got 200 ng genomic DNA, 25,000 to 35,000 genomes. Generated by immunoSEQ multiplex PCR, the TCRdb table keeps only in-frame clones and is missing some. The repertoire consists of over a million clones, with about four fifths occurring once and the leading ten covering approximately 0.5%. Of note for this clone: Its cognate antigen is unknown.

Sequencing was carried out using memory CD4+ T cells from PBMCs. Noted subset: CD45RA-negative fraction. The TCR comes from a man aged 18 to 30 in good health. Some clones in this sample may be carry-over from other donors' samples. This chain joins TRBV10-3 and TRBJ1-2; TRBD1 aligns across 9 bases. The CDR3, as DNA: TGTGCCATCAGCCAGACAGGGGGTGGGGGCTATGGCTACACCTTC. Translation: CAISQTGGGGYGYTF.